This T cell receptor (beta chain) was profiled in a study of cytomegalovirus exposure and HLA in healthy donors (dated by TCRdb to 2017 to 2019). Regarding the complete study: An earlier analysis of some 600 of the donors reported around 280 Gb of sequence data and approximately 120 million unique TCR beta sequences obtained from roughly 170 million T cells. Of the roughly 400 genotyped donors, 75% to 85% were placed in the genetic ancestry cluster associated with self-reported Caucasian donors. HLA typing covered class I and class II loci at four-digit resolution. In addition to the first cohort of approximately 650 subjects, a separate validation cohort of over 90 different subjects was used. All discovery cohort repertoires had been generated on a single sequencing platform. Alongside the repertoire data, information on donor age, sex, ethnicity and CMV serostatus was compiled. Because of strong linkage in the cohort, roughly five DR-DQ haplotypes were treated as single units for association and clustering. The study aimed to test whether cataloging public T cell receptors could reveal signatures of past pathogen exposure. The number of typed donors differed by locus: roughly 629-640 for A, B, C, DRB1 and DQB1; approximately 520 for DQA1; some 590 for DPA1; and 450 to 480 for DPB1. The study combined high-throughput TCR immunosequencing, statistical association of individual TCRs with disease status, and machine learning to predict cytomegalovirus infection status. About 310 gigabases of sequencing data and approximately 85 million unique TCR sequences were included in an early release covering about 700 HLA-typed donors. A later genetic analysis took genome-wide SNP genotypes for about three fifths of the 666 donors and used that subset as a discovery cohort. In the later analysis, no new phenotypic data were used to find candidate immune exposures; instead, reliance was placed on TCR beta sequences and their occurrence across donors. The T cell repertoires of about 700 subjects were profiled by immunosequencing and related to cytomegalovirus serostatus. Among 398 genotyped donors of the cohort, an average of 235,054 unique TCR beta nucleotide sequences were sequenced per donor, about a sixth of them non-productive. In a later analysis, previously published TCR beta repertoires from hundreds of donors were re-analyzed and high-resolution HLA genotyping was added so that TCR occurrence patterns could be studied. In an earlier analysis of over 550 of the donors, high-throughput TCR beta sequencing was used to judge whether each TCR beta V gene segment behaved as functional or pseudogenic. General findings and caveats noted by the study authors: According to a later analysis, most CMV-associated TCR beta chains appeared to be HLA-restricted, and the HLA associations seemed to be driven largely by CMV exposure. Immune exposure information for the cohort was limited to CMV serostatus. Sequencing depth was assumed to be roughly uniform across donors in the presence/absence analyses, though that assumption may not hold. A cluster of highly shared sequence variants was judged likely to be a technical artifact of the sequencing pipeline. A total of fewer than 200 TCR beta chains were listed by the study as associated with cytomegalovirus. In a later analysis, 16,951 TCR beta sequences were associated with specific HLA alleles at a false discovery rate of 0.05. It was suggested by the authors that the approach could potentially be generalized to other disease states and immunological phenotypes. In an earlier analysis of 587 of the donors, most TCR beta V segments appeared in productive rearrangements about 87% or about 30% of the time, broadly matching IMGT annotations. Because HLA typing was unavailable for some donors at each locus, only the typed subset was used in association tests. When HLA alleles, especially DR and DQ, strongly co-occurred, TCR associations were difficult to assign to individual alleles. In a later analysis, HLA-associated TCR beta chains were found to be more clonally expanded and to have lower generation probabilities than equally common non-associated chains. Most TCR sequences were seen in very few donors, while some public TCRs were found in many individuals. V-gene and J-gene trimming of TCR beta chains was associated with a missense DCLRE1C variant in a later genetic analysis, and the association was replicated in an independent cohort. The earlier analysis of a few hundred of the donors excluded around 17 rarely observed V segments, including chromosome 9 orphons, because counts were too low. In vitro tests confirmed that a few of the cytomegalovirus-associated TCR beta chains recognize cytomegalovirus antigens. A further reported finding was that TCR beta sequences accurately predicted the HLA-A and HLA-B alleles for most subjects in the first cohort. Cytomegalovirus status was reported to be diagnosed by the classifier with high specificity and sensitivity in both the original and validation cohorts. A later genetic analysis reported fewer N-insertions in productive TCRs among donors in an Asian-associated ancestry cluster than the roughly 720-donor mean. In this cohort, only TCR beta chains were sequenced, and detectable features were limited by the absence of alpha or paired-chain data. A later analysis found that TCR association rates varied across HLA loci, with DRB1 alleles showing the most associated TCRs and HLA-C alleles the fewest. A later analysis reported that several top co-occurrence clusters appeared linked to parvovirus B19, influenza, CMV and Epstein-Barr virus. Correlated functional status among segregating V segments might reflect linkage disequilibrium, but an unknown experimental factor could not be ruled out.

The cohort comprised some 730 healthy bone marrow donors. Cohort members were all nominally healthy when sampled, although unrecorded immune exposures were likely present. The donor tested CMV seropositive, placing the donor among the 289 seropositive members of the cohort. Each donor provided a peripheral blood sample, and peripheral blood mononuclear cells were used for TCR beta sequencing. Genomic DNA was extracted from the blood cell samples with the Qiagen DNeasy Blood Extraction Kit. The library was made by the immunoSEQ multiplex PCR assay. For the multiplex PCR, a mixture combining 60 forward primers for TCR Vbeta segments and 13 reverse primers for TCR Jbeta segments was used. The CDR3 region of rearranged TCR beta genes was amplified from genomic DNA by a multiplex PCR assay. The amplified TCR beta libraries were sequenced on the Illumina HiSeq System as 87-base-pair reads. The authors' analysis ran thus. In a later analysis, tens of millions of unique TCR beta chains were counted across the roughly 670 repertoires, and roughly 9.9 million of these chains were shared by at least two donors. Raw reads were error-corrected and collapsed into unique sequences by a nearest-neighbor algorithm in which closely related sequences were merged to remove PCR and sequencing errors. Alignment of CDR3 sequences to IMGT reference sequences was used to assign V, D and J gene segments. For a sequence to be retained, a match of at least six nucleotides to both a V gene segment and a J gene segment was required. A rearrangement counted as productive if the CDR3 had no stop codons and remained in frame with V and J, and every other rearrangement counted as non-productive. Following IMGT convention, CDR3 was defined as the stretch from the second conserved V-encoded cysteine up to the conserved J-encoded phenylalanine. The earlier analysis of some 540 of the donors excluded any sequence lacking an unambiguous match to a single V gene segment. An earlier analysis of 450 to 650 of the donors called V segments functional above 56.7% productive rearrangements and segregating when the between-donor standard deviation exceeded 5%. A statistical classification framework was developed to diagnose cytomegalovirus status using the catalog of TCR beta chain sequences. V and J gene assignment, in a later analysis, came from comparing TCR nucleotide sequences with IMGT/GENE-DB human TR gene sequences. In a later analysis, CDR3 sequences and most-parsimonious VDJ recombination scenarios were assigned using the TCRdist pipeline. In a later analysis, each TCR beta chain was defined by its CDR3 amino acid sequence together with its V-gene family, and reads lacking a unique V-gene family were excluded. To address suspected cross-contamination and a sequencing artifact, a later analysis removed several hundred highly shared, low-generation-probability nucleotide sequences. A later analysis calculated a clonal expansion index for each public chain from normalized within-repertoire ranks of inferred template counts. In a later analysis, generation probabilities were computed with a VDJ recombination model fitted to out-of-frame rearrangements, and the resulting probabilities were checked against IGoR. In a later analysis, hypergeometric tests were used to score TCR-TCR, TCR-HLA and TCR-CMV co-occurrence, with a repertoire-size bias correction applied to TCR pairs. To estimate false discovery rates, a later analysis permuted the HLA or CMV assignments 20 times. In a later analysis, co-occurring TCRs were grouped using DBSCAN, with TCRdist sequence similarity added in when clustering inside HLA-allele-positive subsets. Co-occurrence clustering excluded repertoires with fewer than 30,000 or more than 120,000 public chains, plus five with anomalous nucleotide sharing. TCRdb stores this immuneACCESS table with in-frame sequences only. Part of the clones is absent; in the studies checked, under half of the shortfall reflects unresolved V genes, and no reason is known for the rest. Clone size and the V and J calls come from that table; the DNA yielded D and trimming. A total of under 200,000 clones appear in this sample, 77% of them only once. Roughly 3.5% of the sample is in the top ten clones.

Worth noting for this clone: The antigen this receptor binds is unknown. It has no much larger one-base neighbor in the sample; base qualities were not kept.

The TCR was taken from a man aged 30 to 39 in good health and CMV-seropositive. The sequenced material came from PBMCs.

The DNA is as follows: TGTGCCAGCAGCTTAGGTCCCAACCAAGAGACCCAGTACTTC. Its product reads: CASSLGPNQETQYF. This chain is built from TRBV11-3 and TRBJ2-5, with the D gene not confidently named. V is reduced by 1 base and J by 0 bases, leaving a spacing of 6 bases between them. Taken from cysteine to phenylalanine, the CDR3 has 14 residues. Only the CDR3 part of the read is kept: 42 bases, read in frame from the first base. CDR1 SGHNT and CDR2 YENEEA were looked up in the germline V gene.